This T cell receptor (beta chain) was identified in a study of blood T cells in healthy people across ages. Peripheral blood samples of around 9.3 milliliters were drawn from each donor. V shed 5 bases and J 1 base; nucleotides not matched to a gene: 8. Germline V lookup: CDR1 DFQATT, CDR2 SNEGSKA (reference sequence). The CDR3 loop spans 15 amino acids. The use of a sample-barcoded 5' primer and a J-beta primer mix characterized a second PCR of roughly 7 to 11 cycles. Every cDNA molecule carried a tag from a template-switch adaptor bearing 12 random nucleotides. A single record per CDR3 protein comes from TCRdb applying MiXCR to the 5' RACE reads. The sample contains hundreds of thousands of distinct CDR3 sequences, roughly 50% of which appear only once.

The TCR sequence derives from an older woman in good health. This chain links TRBV20-1 with TRBJ2-5, with 9 bases matching TRBD2. Sequencing was performed on blood. CDR3: CSAEVSGSPQETQYF. CDR3 nucleotide sequence: TGCAGTGCTGAAGTTAGCGGGAGTCCCCAAGAGACCCAGTACTTC.